Sequencing of this TCR beta chain was carried out in a study of human T cells and chemical hapten exposure. On the study more broadly: Diphenylcyclopropenone, dosed weekly to the scalp, was given to patients throughout the roughly 22-week study.

The germline CDR1 and CDR2 sequences are LGHNA and YNFKEQ. The CDR3 is made up of 12 amino acids. V was trimmed by 4 bases and J by 3 bases, leaving 6 bases between them. The time point is: pre-sensitization, week 0. Specified treatment: therapeutic diphenylcyclopropenone sensitization with weekly scalp DPC. TCRdb re-called the RACE reads with MiXCR, one entry per CDR3 protein. This sample yields under 200,000 distinct CDR3 sequences, of which under 35% are seen a single time; just under 3% belongs to the top ten. The clonotype was recovered from a woman aged 30 to 39 with alopecia areata. Some clones in this sample may be carry-over from other donors' samples. This chain uses TRBV4-2 with TRBJ2-5; no firm D call. Specimen: whole blood, collected in connection with sensitization to the hapten diphenylcyclopropenone (DPC). The CDR3 region is CASSPDEETQYF. The CDR3 DNA reads as TGTGCCAGCAGCCCGGACGAAGAGACCCAGTACTTC.